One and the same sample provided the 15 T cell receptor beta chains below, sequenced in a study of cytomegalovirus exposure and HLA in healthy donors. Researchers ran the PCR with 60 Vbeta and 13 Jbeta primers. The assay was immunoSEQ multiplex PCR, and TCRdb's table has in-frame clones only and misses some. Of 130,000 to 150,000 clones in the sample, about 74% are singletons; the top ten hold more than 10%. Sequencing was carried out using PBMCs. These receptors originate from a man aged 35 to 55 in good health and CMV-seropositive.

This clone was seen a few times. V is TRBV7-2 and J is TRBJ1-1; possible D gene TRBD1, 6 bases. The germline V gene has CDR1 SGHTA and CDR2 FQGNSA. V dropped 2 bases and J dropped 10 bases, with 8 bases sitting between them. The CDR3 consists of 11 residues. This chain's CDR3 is CASSLLGGAFF. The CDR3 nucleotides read TGTGCCAGCAGCTTATTAGGGGGAGCTTTCTTT.

The CDR3 DNA reads as TGTGCCACCTCCGTAGCGGGATATAGCACAGATACGCAGTATTTT. Protein product: CATSVAGYSTDTQYF. V usage is TRBV10-3 and J usage is TRBJ2-3, with 8 positions matching TRBD2. The CDR3 covers 15 residues. V lost 10 bases, J lost 0 bases, and 9 bases stayed unmatched. The germline V gene encodes CDR1 ENHRY and CDR2 SYGVKD.

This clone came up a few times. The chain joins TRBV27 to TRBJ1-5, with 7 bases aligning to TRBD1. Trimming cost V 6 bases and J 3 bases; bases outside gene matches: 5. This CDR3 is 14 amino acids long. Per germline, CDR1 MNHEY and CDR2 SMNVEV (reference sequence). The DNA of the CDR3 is TGTGCCAGCAGAGGGGGCGGCAACAATCAGCCCCAGCATTTT. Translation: CASRGGGNNQPQHF.

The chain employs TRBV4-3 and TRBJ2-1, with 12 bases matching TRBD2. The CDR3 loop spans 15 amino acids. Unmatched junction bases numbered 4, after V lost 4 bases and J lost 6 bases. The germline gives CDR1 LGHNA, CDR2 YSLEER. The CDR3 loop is CASSPGTSGFNEQFF. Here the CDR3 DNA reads TGCGCCAGCAGCCCGGGGACTAGCGGGTTCAATGAGCAGTTCTTC.

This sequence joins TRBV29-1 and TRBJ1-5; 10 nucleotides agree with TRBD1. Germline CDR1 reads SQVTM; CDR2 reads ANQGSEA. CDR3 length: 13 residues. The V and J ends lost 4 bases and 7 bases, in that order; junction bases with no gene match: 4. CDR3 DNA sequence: TGCAGCGTTGGAGAGGACAGGGGGCAGCCCCAGCATTTT. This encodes CSVGEDRGQPQHF.

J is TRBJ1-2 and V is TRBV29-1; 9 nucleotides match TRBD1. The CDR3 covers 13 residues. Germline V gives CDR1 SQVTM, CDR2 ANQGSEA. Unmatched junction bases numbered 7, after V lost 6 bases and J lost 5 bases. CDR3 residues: CSVRDRGGYGYTF. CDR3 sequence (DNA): TGCAGCGTCCGCGACAGGGGGGGTTATGGCTACACCTTC. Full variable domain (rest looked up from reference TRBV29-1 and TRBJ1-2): SAVISQKPSRDICQRGTSLTIQCQVDSQVTMMFWYRQQPGQSLTLIATANQGSEATYESGFVIDKFPISRPNLTFSTLTVSNMSPEDSSIYLCSVRDRGGYGYTFGSGTRLTVV.

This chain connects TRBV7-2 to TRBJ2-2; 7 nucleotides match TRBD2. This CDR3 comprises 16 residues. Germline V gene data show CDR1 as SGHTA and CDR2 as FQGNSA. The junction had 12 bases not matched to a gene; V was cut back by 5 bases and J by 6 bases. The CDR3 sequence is CASSPMGAGVPGELFF. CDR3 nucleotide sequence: TGTGCCAGCAGCCCGATGGGTGCGGGAGTACCCGGGGAGCTGTTTTTT.

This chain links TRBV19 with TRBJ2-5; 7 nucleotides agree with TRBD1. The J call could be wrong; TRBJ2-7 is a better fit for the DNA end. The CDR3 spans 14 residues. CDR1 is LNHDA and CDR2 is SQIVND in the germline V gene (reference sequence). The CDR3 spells CASSKQGTFYEQYF. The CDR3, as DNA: TGTGCCAGTAGTAAACAGGGGACCTTCTACGAGCAGTACTTC.

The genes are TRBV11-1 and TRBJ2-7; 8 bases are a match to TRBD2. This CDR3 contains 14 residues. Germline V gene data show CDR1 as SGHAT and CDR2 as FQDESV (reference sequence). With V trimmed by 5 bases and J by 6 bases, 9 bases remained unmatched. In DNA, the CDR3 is TGTGCCAGCAGCCGGCCGGGACTAGAGGGCGAGCAGTACTTC. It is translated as CASSRPGLEGEQYF.

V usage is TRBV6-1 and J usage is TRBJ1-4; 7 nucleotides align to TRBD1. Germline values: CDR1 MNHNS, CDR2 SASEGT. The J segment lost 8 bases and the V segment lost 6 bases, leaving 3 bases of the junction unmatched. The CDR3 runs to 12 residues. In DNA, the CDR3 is TGTGCCAGCAGGCAGGGGGGCGAAAAACTGTTTTTT. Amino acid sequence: CASRQGGEKLFF.

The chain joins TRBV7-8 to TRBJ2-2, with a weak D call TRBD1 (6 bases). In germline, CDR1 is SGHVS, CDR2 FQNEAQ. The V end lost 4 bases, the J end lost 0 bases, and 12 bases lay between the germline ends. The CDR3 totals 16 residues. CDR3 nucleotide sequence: TGTGCCAGCAGCTCTTACGGGACAACGAACACCGGGGAGCTGTTTTTT. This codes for CASSSYGTTNTGELFF. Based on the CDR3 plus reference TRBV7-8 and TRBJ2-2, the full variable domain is GAGVSQSPRYKVAKRGQDVALRCDPISGHVSLFWYQQALGQGPEFLTYFQNEAQLDKSGLPSDRFFAERPEGSVSTLKIQRTQQEDSAVYLCASSSYGTTNTGELFFGEGSRLTVL.

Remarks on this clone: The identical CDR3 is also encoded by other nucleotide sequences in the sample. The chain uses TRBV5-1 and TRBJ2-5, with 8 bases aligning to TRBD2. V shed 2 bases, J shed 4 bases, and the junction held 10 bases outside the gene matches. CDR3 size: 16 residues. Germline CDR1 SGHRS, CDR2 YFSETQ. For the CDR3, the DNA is TGCGCCAGCAGCTTAGGAACAGCGGGAGTCGGAGAGACCCAGTACTTC. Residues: CASSLGTAGVGETQYF.

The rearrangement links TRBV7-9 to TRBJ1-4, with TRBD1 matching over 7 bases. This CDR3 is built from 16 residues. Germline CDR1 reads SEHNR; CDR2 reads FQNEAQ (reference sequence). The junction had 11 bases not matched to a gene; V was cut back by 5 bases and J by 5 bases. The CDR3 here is CASSHPNRDRNEKLFF. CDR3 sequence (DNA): TGTGCCAGCAGCCATCCCAACCGGGACAGAAATGAAAAACTGTTTTTT.

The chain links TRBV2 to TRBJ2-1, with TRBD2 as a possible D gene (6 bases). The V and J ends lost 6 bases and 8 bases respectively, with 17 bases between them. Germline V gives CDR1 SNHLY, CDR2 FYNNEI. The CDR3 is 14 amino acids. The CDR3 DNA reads TGTGCCAGCAGGGGACGATCACGCGGGGATGAGCAGTTCTTC. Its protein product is CASRGRSRGDEQFF.

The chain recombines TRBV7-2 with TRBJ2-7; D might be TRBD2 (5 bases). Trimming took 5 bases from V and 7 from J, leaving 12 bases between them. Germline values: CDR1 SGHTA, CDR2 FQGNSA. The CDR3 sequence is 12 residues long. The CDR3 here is CASSPRTGEQYF. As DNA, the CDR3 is TGTGCCAGCAGCCCCCGGACTGGGGAGCAGTACTTC.